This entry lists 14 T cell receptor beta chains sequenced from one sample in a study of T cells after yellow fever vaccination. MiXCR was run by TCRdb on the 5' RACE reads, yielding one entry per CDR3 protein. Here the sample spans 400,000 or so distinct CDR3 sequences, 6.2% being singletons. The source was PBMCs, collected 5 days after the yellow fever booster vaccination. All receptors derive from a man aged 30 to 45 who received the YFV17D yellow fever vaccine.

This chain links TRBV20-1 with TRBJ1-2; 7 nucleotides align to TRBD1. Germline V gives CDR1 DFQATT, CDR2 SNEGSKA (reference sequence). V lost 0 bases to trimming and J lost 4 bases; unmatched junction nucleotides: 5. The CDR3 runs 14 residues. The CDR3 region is CSARDRTGVYGYTF. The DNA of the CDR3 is TGCAGTGCTAGAGACCGGACAGGAGTCTATGGCTACACCTTC.

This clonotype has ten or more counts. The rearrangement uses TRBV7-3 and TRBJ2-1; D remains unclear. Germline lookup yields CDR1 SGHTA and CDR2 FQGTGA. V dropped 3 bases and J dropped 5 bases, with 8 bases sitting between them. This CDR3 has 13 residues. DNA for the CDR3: TGTGCCAGCAGCTTCGACTGGGACAATGAGCAGTTCTTC. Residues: CASSFDWDNEQFF.

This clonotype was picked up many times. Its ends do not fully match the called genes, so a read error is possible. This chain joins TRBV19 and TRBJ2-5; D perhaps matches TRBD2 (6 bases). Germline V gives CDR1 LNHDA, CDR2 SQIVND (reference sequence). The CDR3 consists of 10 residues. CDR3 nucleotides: TGTGCCAGTCAGGGATCTACTCGGGAGTTC. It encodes CASQGSTREF.

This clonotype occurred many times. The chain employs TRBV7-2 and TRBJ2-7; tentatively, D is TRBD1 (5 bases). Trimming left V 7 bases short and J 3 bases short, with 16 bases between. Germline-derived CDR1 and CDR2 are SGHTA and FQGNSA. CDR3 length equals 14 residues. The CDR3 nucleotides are TGTGCCAGCATCCTTAGAGTAGGGGTCTACGAGCAGTACTTC. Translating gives CASILRVGVYEQYF.

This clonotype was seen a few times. For the CDR3, the DNA is TGTGCCTGGAGTGTACTGGCTAGAATCTACAATGAGCAGTTCTTC. This sequence encodes CAWSVLARIYNEQFF. The V and J genes are TRBV30 and TRBJ2-1; unclear D gene. Germline CDR1 and CDR2: GTSNPN and SVGIG (reference sequence). The ends were cut back, 0 bases at V and 3 bases at J, with 12 bases in the middle. The CDR3 is 15 residues long.

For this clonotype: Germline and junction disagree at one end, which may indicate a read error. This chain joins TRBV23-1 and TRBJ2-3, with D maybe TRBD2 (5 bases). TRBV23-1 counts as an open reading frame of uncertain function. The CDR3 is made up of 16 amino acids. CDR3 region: CATLAPTAGFTDSQYF. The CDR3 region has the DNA TGCGCCACCCTTGCGCCTACTGCGGGTTTCACAGATTCGCAGTATTTT.

In nucleotides, the CDR3 is TGTGCCAGCAGTTACCGAGTACTAGCCAAAAACATTCAGTACTTC. It encodes CASSYRVLAKNIQYF. The chain uses TRBV6-2 or TRBV6-3 and TRBJ2-4, with D uncertain. Per the germline V gene, CDR1 is MNHEY and CDR2 is SVGEGT. This CDR3 has 15 amino acids. V lost 2 bases, J lost 0 bases, and 8 bases lay in between.

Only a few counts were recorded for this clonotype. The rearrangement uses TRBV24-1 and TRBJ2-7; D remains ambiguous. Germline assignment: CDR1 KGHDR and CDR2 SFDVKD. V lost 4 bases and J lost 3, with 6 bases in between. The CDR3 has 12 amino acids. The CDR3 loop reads CATSEVGYEQYF. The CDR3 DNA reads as TGTGCCACCAGTGAGGTTGGCTACGAGCAGTACTTC.

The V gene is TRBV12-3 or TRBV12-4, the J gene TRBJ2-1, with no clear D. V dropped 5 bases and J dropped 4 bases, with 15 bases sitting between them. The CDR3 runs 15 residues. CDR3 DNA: TGTGCCAGCAGTCTGCCACCCTTGGGGTACAATGAGCAGTTCTTC. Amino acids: CASSLPPLGYNEQFF.

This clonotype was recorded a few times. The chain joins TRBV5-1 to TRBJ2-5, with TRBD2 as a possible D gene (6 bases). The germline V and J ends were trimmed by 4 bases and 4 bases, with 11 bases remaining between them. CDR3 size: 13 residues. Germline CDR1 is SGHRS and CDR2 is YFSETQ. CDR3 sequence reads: CASSGGTGETQYF. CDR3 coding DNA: TGCGCCAGCAGCGGAGGGACGGGAGAGACCCAGTACTTC.

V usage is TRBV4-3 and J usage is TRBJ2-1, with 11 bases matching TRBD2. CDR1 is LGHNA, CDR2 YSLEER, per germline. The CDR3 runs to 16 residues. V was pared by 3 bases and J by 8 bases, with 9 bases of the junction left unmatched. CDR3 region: CASSQAGLAGSDEQFF. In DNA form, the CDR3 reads TGCGCCAGCAGCCAGGCCGGACTAGCGGGCTCCGATGAGCAGTTCTTC.

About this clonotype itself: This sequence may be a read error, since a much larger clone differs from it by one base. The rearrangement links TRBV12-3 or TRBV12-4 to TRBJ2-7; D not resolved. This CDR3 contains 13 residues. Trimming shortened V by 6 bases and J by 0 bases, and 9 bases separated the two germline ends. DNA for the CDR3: TGTGCCAGCAGGCAAGTAAGCTCCTACGAGCAGTACTTC. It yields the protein CASRQVSSYEQYF.

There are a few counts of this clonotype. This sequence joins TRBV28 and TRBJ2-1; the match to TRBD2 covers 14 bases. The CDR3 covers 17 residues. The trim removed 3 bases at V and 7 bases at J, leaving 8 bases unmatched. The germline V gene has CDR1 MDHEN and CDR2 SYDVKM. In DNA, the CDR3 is TGTGCCAGCAGTTTGGAATTGGGGACTAGCGGGAGTAATGAGCAGTTCTTC. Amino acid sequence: CASSLELGTSGSNEQFF.

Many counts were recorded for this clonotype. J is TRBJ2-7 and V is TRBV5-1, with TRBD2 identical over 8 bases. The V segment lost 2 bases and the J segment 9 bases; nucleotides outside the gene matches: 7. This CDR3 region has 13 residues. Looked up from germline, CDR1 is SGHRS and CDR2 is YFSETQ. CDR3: CASSLAGVSAQYF. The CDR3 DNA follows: TGCGCCAGCAGCTTAGCGGGGGTCTCGGCGCAGTACTTC. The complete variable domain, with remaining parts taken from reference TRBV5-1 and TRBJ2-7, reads KAGVTQTPRYLIKTRGQQVTLSCSPISGHRSVSWYQQTPGQGLQFLFEYFSETQRNKGNFPGRFSGRQFSNSRSEMNVSTLELGDSALYLCASSLAGVSAQYFGPGTRLTVT.